This passage covers 17 T cell receptor beta chains from one sample sequenced in a study of blood T cells in healthy people across ages. PCR was performed a second time for about 6 to 12 cycles using a sample-barcoded 5' primer and a J-beta primer mix. TCRdb itself ran the 5' RACE reads through MiXCR, one entry per CDR3 protein. The sample holds approximately 800,000 distinct CDR3 sequences, about 45% seen once. Sequenced material: blood. The receptors stem from an elderly man in good health.

This sequence joins TRBV6-2 or TRBV6-3 and TRBJ2-1; no clear D. V was clipped by 8 bases and J by 4 bases, with 18 bases between them. This CDR3 has 15 amino acids. The germline V gene has CDR1 MNHEY and CDR2 SVGEGT. CDR3 DNA sequence: TGTGCCAGCGCATTGGGTAAACGGGTATACAATGAGCAGTTCTTC. Protein: CASALGKRVYNEQFF.

The chain has TRBV2 and TRBJ2-7; D possibly uses TRBD1 or TRBD2 (5 bases each). The germline V gene has CDR1 SNHLY and CDR2 FYNNEI. The V and J ends lost 2 bases and 7 bases respectively, with 18 bases between them. The length of the CDR3 is 15 residues. CDR3 DNA: TGTGCCAGCAGTGAATCCGGGACCGTAATGGGGGAGCAGTACTTC. It yields the protein CASSESGTVMGEQYF.

Many counts were recorded for this clonotype. This chain uses TRBV18 with TRBJ2-1, with TRBD2 identical over 7 bases. The CDR3 totals 14 residues. Germline CDR1 and CDR2: KGHSH and LQKENI. With 4 bases clipped from V and 7 bases from J, the junction kept 7 bases outside the gene matches. CDR3 sequence: CASSLGLGANEQFF. CDR3 DNA: TGTGCCAGCTCACTCGGACTAGGAGCAAATGAGCAGTTCTTC.

The chain links TRBV25-1 to TRBJ1-4, with TRBD1 matching over 7 bases. The CDR3 totals 16 residues. CDR1 MGHDK and CDR2 SYGVNS come from the germline V gene. Trimming removed 4 bases from V and 3 bases from J; junction bases left unmatched: 8. The CDR3: CASSGQGMRANEKLFF. The CDR3 DNA reads as TGTGCCAGCAGTGGACAGGGAATGCGGGCTAATGAAAAACTGTTTTTT.

CDR3 sequence: CSAPDRAISPLHF. The CDR3 DNA is TGCAGTGCTCCCGACAGGGCAATCTCACCCCTCCACTTT. This chain uses TRBV20-1 with TRBJ1-6; 7 nucleotides match TRBD1. Germline lookup yields CDR1 DFQATT and CDR2 SNEGSKA (reference sequence). With V trimmed by 5 bases and J by 10 bases, 8 bases remained unmatched. The CDR3 length is 13 residues.

A few counts support this clonotype. This chain uses TRBV20-1 with TRBJ2-7; 8 nucleotides align to TRBD1. There are 13 residues in the CDR3. Germline assignment: CDR1 DFQATT and CDR2 SNEGSKA (reference sequence). V was clipped by 3 bases and J by 6 bases; unmatched bases: 7. The CDR3 here is CSARGTGGREQYF. Here the CDR3 DNA reads TGCAGTGCTAGGGGCACAGGGGGGCGCGAGCAGTACTTC.

The chain recombines TRBV24-1 with TRBJ2-1; 8 bases are a match to TRBD2. The J call is uncertain, as TRBJ2-7 better fits the DNA end. Germline loops: CDR1 KGHDR, CDR2 SFDVKD. This CDR3 contains 17 residues. CDR3 coding DNA: TGTGCCACCAGTGATTTTAAGCGGGAGCGGCTCTACAATGAGCAGTACTTC. Its translation is CATSDFKRERLYNEQYF.

The chain carries TRBV5-1 and TRBJ1-2, with 8 bases matching TRBD1. The CDR3 length is 15 residues. J lost 0 bases, V lost 7 bases, and 8 bases had no gene match. The V gene's germline CDR1 is SGHRS and CDR2 YFSETQ. The CDR3: CASAGTGLSNYGYTF. CDR3 DNA sequence: TGCGCCAGCGCCGGGACAGGCCTATCTAACTATGGCTACACCTTC.

This clonotype came up many times. This chain uses TRBV12-3 or TRBV12-4 with TRBJ2-7; D remains unclear. The V gene lost 5 bases and the J gene lost 7 bases, with 15 bases spanning the gap. There are 13 residues in the CDR3. The CDR3 region has the DNA TGTGCCAGCAGTCCGCGTAGCCGCCTGGAGCAGTACTTC. Its translation is CASSPRSRLEQYF.

The genes are TRBV5-1 and TRBJ2-5; TRBD1 is a possible D gene (6 bases). The J call is uncertain, as TRBJ2-7 better fits the DNA end. The CDR3 length is 14 residues. Germline loops: CDR1 SGHRS, CDR2 YFSETQ. CDR3 region: CASSLGRQDDEQYF. CDR3 in DNA: TGCGCCAGCAGCTTGGGGAGACAGGACGACGAGCAGTACTTC.

CDR3 nucleotide sequence: TGCAGTGCTAGAGCCGAGCGGCGGGCGGGACCCTACAATGAGCAGTACTTC. Its protein is CSARAERRAGPYNEQYF. The chain carries TRBV20-1 and TRBJ2-7, with a weak D call TRBD2 (6 bases). CDR1 and CDR2 (germline): DFQATT, SNEGSKA (reference sequence). The CDR3 length is 17 residues. V was shortened by 1 base and J by 7 bases, with 26 bases between the two germline ends.

The V call is TRBV12-3 or TRBV12-4, the J call TRBJ1-1; perhaps TRBD1 as D (5 bases). The CDR3 contains 14 residues. V lost 7 bases to trimming and J lost 0 bases, with 12 bases between them. The DNA for the CDR3 is TGTGCCAGCAACCGCTGGGGGATGAACACTGAAGCTTTCTTT. Translation: CASNRWGMNTEAFF.

This clonotype was found a few times. The chain carries TRBV2 and TRBJ2-3; D is ambiguous. Germline V CDR1 and CDR2: SNHLY, FYNNEI. The V end was cut by 7 bases, the J end by 2 bases, with 13 bases between. The CDR3 spans 14 residues. Written as DNA, the CDR3 is TGTGCCAGCAATGACCTCCCCTCCACAGATACGCAGTATTTT. This gives the protein CASNDLPSTDTQYF. Together with reference TRBV2 and TRBJ2-3, the CDR3 gives the full variable domain: EPEVTQTPSHQVTQMGQEVILRCVPISNHLYFYWYRQILGQKVEFLVSFYNNEISEKSEIFDDQFSVERPDGSNFTLKIRSTKLEDSAMYFCASNDLPSTDTQYFGPGTRLTVL.

The chain joins TRBV24-1 to TRBJ2-7; 8 nucleotides align to TRBD1. This CDR3 has 15 amino acids. Trimming took 5 bases from V and 2 from J; bases not matched to a gene: 7. Germline lookup yields CDR1 KGHDR and CDR2 SFDVKD. The CDR3 nucleotides read TGTGCCACCAGTGTTGGACAGGGTTTAACCTACGAGCAGTACTTC. Amino acid sequence: CATSVGQGLTYEQYF.

V and J are TRBV29-1 and TRBJ2-1; 13 bases match TRBD2. CDR1 is SQVTM and CDR2 is ANQGSEA in the germline V gene. This CDR3 region has 15 residues. V was clipped by 5 bases and J by 13 bases; unmatched bases: 14. The CDR3 sequence is CSVSLAGGLGKTQFF. The CDR3 nucleotides are TGCAGCGTTTCACTAGCGGGAGGGCTCGGGAAGACCCAGTTCTTC.

To note about this clonotype: This may be a read error, as it is one base from a much larger clone. The genes are TRBV2 and TRBJ1-2; no clear D gene. The CDR3 sequence is 15 residues long. Germline CDR1 is SNHLY and CDR2 is FYNNEI. V was shortened by 3 bases and J by 0 bases, with 11 bases between the two germline ends. CDR3: CASSESGITNYGYTF. The CDR3 DNA reads TGTGCCAGCAGTGAGAGTGGCATTACTAACTATGGCTACACCTTC.

The V call is TRBV5-1, the J call TRBJ2-3, with 9 bases identical to TRBD2. CDR3 size: 16 residues. With V trimmed by 1 base and J by 4 bases, 7 bases remained unmatched. CDR1 and CDR2 from the germline V gene are SGHRS and YFSETQ. CDR3 nucleotide sequence: TGCGCCAGCAGCTTGAGTCGGGCGGGAGGGGCAGATACGCAGTATTTT. This translates into CASSLSRAGGADTQYF.